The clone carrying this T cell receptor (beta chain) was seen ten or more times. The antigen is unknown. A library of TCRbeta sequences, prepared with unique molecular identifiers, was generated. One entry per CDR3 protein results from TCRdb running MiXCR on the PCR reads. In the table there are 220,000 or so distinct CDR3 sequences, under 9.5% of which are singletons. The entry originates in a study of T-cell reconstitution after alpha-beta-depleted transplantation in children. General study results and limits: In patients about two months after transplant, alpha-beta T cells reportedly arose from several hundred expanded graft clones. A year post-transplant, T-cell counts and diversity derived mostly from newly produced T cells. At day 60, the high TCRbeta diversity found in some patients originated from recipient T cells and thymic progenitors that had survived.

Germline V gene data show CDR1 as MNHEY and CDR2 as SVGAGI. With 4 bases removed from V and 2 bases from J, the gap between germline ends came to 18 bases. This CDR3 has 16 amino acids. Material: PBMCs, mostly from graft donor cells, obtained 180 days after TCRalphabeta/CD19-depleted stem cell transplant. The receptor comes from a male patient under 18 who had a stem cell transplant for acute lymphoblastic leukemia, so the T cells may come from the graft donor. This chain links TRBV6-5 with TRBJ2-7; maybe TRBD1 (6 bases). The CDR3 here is CASSWVSGTSPYEQYF. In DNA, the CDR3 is TGTGCCAGCAGTTGGGTCTCGGGGACAAGTCCCTACGAGCAGTACTTC.